The 18 T cell receptor beta chains given below trace back to one sample, sequenced in a study of CD8 T cells in Susac syndrome. RNA, at about 0.45 to 1 ug, was reverse transcribed with random hexamers. One entry per CDR3 protein, called by TCRdb with MiXCR from the immunoSEQ multiplex PCR reads. Among about 300,000 distinct CDR3 sequences listed, 65% to 90% were seen once. The sample comprised CD8+ T cells from PBMCs. The receptors stem from a human donor with multiple sclerosis.

The chain recombines TRBV23-1 with TRBJ1-1; no clear D. TRBV23-1 is sorted into the ORF group, with uncertain function. CDR3 length: 11 residues. The V gene lost 4 bases and the J gene lost 8 bases, with 8 bases spanning the gap. The CDR3 DNA reads TGCGCCAGCAGTCGCCGAGGGGAAGCTTTCTTT. This encodes CASSRRGEAFF.

V and J are TRBV9 and TRBJ2-3, with D hard to call. From germline, CDR1 is SGDLS and CDR2 YYNGEE. The CDR3 has 13 residues. The V gene lost 0 bases and the J gene lost 6 bases, with 8 bases spanning the gap. In DNA, the CDR3 is TGTGCCAGCAGCGTAGGACTGGGGGATACGCAGTATTTT. Residues: CASSVGLGDTQYF.

The chain joins TRBV21-1 to TRBJ2-7; the table's TRBD1 call for D was not verified on the DNA. TRBV21-1 is a pseudogene segment. This CDR3 comprises 16 residues. The CDR3 loop is CASSKMRTGGVYEQYF. The CDR3 DNA reads TGTGCCAGCAGCAAAATGAGGACAGGAGGGGTCTACGAGCAGTACTTC.

The V call is TRBV18, the J call TRBJ2-7; D is perhaps TRBD2 (5 bases). CDR1 is KGHSH, CDR2 LQKENI, per germline. V lost 1 base to trimming and J lost 3 bases, with 13 bases between them. CDR3 length: 15 amino acids. The CDR3 DNA reads as TGTGCCAGCTCACCACTGGCCTCCGAGGGCTACGAGCAGTACTTC. This gives the protein CASSPLASEGYEQYF.

This clonotype was seen a few times. This sequence joins TRBV5-4 and TRBJ1-5; TRBD1 is a possible D gene (6 bases). The germline V gene encodes CDR1 SGHNT and CDR2 YYREEE (reference sequence). Trimming pared 0 bases from V and 4 bases from J, leaving 14 bases between. CDR3 length equals 16 residues. CDR3 region: CASSLAGTPPNQPQHF. CDR3 DNA: TGTGCCAGCAGCTTGGCCGGGACACCCCCAAATCAGCCCCAGCATTTT.

This chain uses TRBV28 with TRBJ2-1, with D possibly TRBD2 on 6 matching bases. The V gene lost 0 bases and the J gene lost 0 bases, with 6 bases spanning the gap. The CDR3 length is 15 residues. Per germline, CDR1 MDHEN and CDR2 SYDVKM. The CDR3 sequence is CASSLWRDSYNEQFF. The CDR3 region has the DNA TGTGCCAGCAGTTTATGGCGGGACTCCTACAATGAGCAGTTCTTC.

The V call is TRBV14, the J call TRBJ2-7; 8 bases fit TRBD1. There are 16 residues in the CDR3. The J segment lost 6 bases and the V segment lost 3 bases, leaving 13 bases of the junction unmatched. Germline V gene lookup returns CDR1 SGHDN and CDR2 FVKESK. The CDR3 nucleotides read TGTGCCAGCAGCCATCCTTCGACAGGGGCGGTTCGCGAGCAGTACTTC. Residues: CASSHPSTGAVREQYF.

This sequence joins TRBV29-1 and TRBJ2-1; 12 bases fit TRBD2. V was pared by 7 bases and J by 4 bases, with 5 bases of the junction left unmatched. CDR1 is SQVTM, CDR2 ANQGSEA, per germline. The CDR3 totals 14 residues. The CDR3 DNA reads as TGCAGCGGCTCCGGGACTAGCGGGTACAATGAGCAGTTCTTC. As protein: CSGSGTSGYNEQFF.

The chain couples TRBV2 to TRBJ1-1; tentative D call: TRBD1 (5 bases). Trimming removed 8 bases at V and 0 bases at J, with 19 bases between. This CDR3 has 16 amino acids. Germline CDR1 and CDR2: SNHLY and FYNNEI. The CDR3 region has the DNA TGTGCCAGCCCATTCACCTTAGGGACGGTGAACACTGAAGCTTTCTTT. Encoded protein: CASPFTLGTVNTEAFF.

This clonotype was seen just once. J is TRBJ1-3 and V is TRBV27; D gene unclear. Germline CDR1 is MNHEY and CDR2 is SMNVEV (reference sequence). The CDR3 has 15 amino acids. Trimming stripped 5 bases from V and 0 bases from J, with 11 bases between. In DNA form, the CDR3 reads TGTGCCAGCAGTCAGGACGGTAGCTCTGGAAACACCATATATTTT. Translation: CASSQDGSSGNTIYF.

This clonotype was counted a few times. The chain is built from TRBV2 and TRBJ1-4; D not resolved. V lost 10 bases and J 0 bases, leaving 15 bases between the germline ends. Per the germline V gene, CDR1 is SNHLY and CDR2 is FYNNEI. The CDR3 totals 15 residues. The CDR3 here is CANQLTLATNEKLFF. CDR3 DNA: TGTGCCAACCAGTTAACACTGGCAACTAATGAAAAACTGTTTTTT.

The chain carries TRBV12-3 or TRBV12-4 and TRBJ2-7; 7 nucleotides match TRBD1. The CDR3 has 12 residues. V lost 5 bases, J lost 6 bases, and 4 bases stayed unmatched. The CDR3 DNA reads as TGTGCCAGCAGTCCCGGACAGGTCGAGCAGTACTTC. Residues: CASSPGQVEQYF.

This sequence joins TRBV20-1 and TRBJ2-7; D might be TRBD2 (6 bases). Germline CDR1 is DFQATT and CDR2 is SNEGSKA (reference sequence). V shed 0 bases and J shed 6 bases, with 12 bases lying between them. The CDR3 length is 13 residues. The CDR3 bases are TGCAGTGCTAGAGAAGGCGGGAACTCCGAGCAGTACTTC. Its protein product is CSAREGGNSEQYF.

The genes are TRBV27 and TRBJ1-5; weak D call: TRBD1 (5 bases). Germline V gene lookup returns CDR1 MNHEY and CDR2 SMNVEV (reference sequence). Trimming took 6 bases from V and 3 from J, leaving 12 bases between them. The CDR3 consists of 14 residues. CDR3 sequence reads: CASRGVGPNQPQHF. CDR3 bases: TGTGCCAGCAGGGGGGTGGGTCCCAATCAGCCCCAGCATTTT.

The chain carries TRBV9 and TRBJ2-5, with a weak D call TRBD1 (8 bases). CDR3 length: 14 residues. Germline lookup yields CDR1 SGDLS and CDR2 YYNGEE. The germline V and J ends were trimmed by 7 bases and 5 bases, with 18 bases remaining between them. The CDR3 protein is CASAGAGGAETQYF. The CDR3 DNA reads as TGTGCCAGCGCGGGGGCAGGGGGCGCGGAGACCCAGTACTTC.

The rearrangement uses TRBV29-1 and TRBJ2-7; no definite D call. This CDR3 is built from 11 residues. The V gene lost 2 bases and the J gene lost 4 bases, with 6 bases spanning the gap. Germline values: CDR1 SQVTM, CDR2 ANQGSEA. CDR3 DNA: TGCAGCGTTGAATTAAGATACGAGCAGTACTTC. This translates into CSVELRYEQYF.

The table lists this clonotype with a count of one. The chain combines TRBV7-6 with TRBJ2-2; D unresolved. Germline V CDR1 and CDR2: SGHVS, FNYEAQ. V lost 2 bases and J 9 bases, leaving 4 bases between the germline ends. The CDR3 is made up of 11 amino acids. Here the CDR3 reads CASSLNRELFF. In DNA, the CDR3 is TGTGCCAGCAGCTTAAATAGGGAGCTGTTTTTT.

This chain links TRBV29-1 with TRBJ2-4; possibly TRBD1 for D (6 bases). The CDR3 extends over 15 amino acids. The germline CDR1 and CDR2 sequences are SQVTM and ANQGSEA. Trimming cost V 6 bases and J 0 bases, with 15 bases left between them. CDR3: CSVIPDSVAKNIQYF. For the CDR3, the DNA is TGCAGCGTAATACCGGACAGCGTAGCCAAAAACATTCAGTACTTC. Full variable domain (missing parts from reference TRBV29-1 and TRBJ2-4): SAVISQKPSRDICQRGTSLTIQCQVDSQVTMMFWYRQQPGQSLTLIATANQGSEATYESGFVIDKFPISRPNLTFSTLTVSNMSPEDSSIYLCSVIPDSVAKNIQYFGAGTRLSVL.